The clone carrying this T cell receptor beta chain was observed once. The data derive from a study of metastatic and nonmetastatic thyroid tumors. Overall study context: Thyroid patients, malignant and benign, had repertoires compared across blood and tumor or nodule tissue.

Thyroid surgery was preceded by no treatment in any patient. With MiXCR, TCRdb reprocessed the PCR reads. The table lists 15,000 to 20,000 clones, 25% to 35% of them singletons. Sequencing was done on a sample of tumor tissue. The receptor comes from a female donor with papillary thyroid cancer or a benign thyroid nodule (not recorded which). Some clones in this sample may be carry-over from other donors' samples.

The CDR3 DNA reads TGCGCCAGCAGCCCCGACAGTTCTAGCACAGATACGCAGTATTTT. Translated: CASSPDSSSTDTQYF. The genes are TRBV5-1 and TRBJ2-3, with D possibly being TRBD1 (5 bases). Trimming stripped 4 bases from V and 0 bases from J, with 12 bases between. Germline V gives CDR1 SGHRS, CDR2 YFSETQ. The CDR3 is 15 residues long.